The T cell receptor (beta chain) described here comes from a study of cytomegalovirus exposure and HLA in healthy donors. Germline CDR1 SGHRS, CDR2 YFSETQ. J was trimmed by 3 bases and V by 4 bases; bases with no gene match: 11. This CDR3 contains 17 residues. This clone was seen a few times. Its antigen remains unknown. Both 60 Vbeta primers and 13 Jbeta primers went into the PCR. Method: immunoSEQ multiplex PCR; TCRdb's copy keeps in-frame clones and lacks some. The data show roughly 200,000 clones, around 73% seen once. Study results and caveats: Sequencing likely produced, as an artifact, a cluster of highly shared sequence variants.

The sequenced sample was PBMCs. The origin of this receptor is a woman younger than 45 in good health and CMV-seropositive. This sequence joins TRBV5-1 and TRBJ1-5; 9 bases map to TRBD1. DNA for the CDR3: TGCGCCAGCAGCCCAGGGACAGGGTCGGCTTCCAATCAGCCCCAGCATTTT. Its protein is CASSPGTGSASNQPQHF.